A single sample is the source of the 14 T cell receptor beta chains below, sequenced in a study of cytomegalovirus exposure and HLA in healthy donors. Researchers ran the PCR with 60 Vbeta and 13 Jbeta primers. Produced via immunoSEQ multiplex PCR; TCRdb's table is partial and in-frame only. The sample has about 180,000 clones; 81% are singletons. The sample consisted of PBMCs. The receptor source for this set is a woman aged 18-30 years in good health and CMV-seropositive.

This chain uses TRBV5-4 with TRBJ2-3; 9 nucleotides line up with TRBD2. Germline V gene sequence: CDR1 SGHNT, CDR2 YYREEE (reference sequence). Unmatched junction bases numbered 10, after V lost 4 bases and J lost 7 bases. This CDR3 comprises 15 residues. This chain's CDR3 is CASSLRGGGPNTQYF. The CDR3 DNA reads TGTGCCAGCAGCCTCCGCGGGGGGGGCCCAAATACGCAGTATTTT. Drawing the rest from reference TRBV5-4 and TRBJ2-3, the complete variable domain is ETGVTQSPTHLIKTRGQQVTLRCSSQSGHNTVSWYQQALGQGPQFIFQYYREEENGRGNFPPRFSGLQFPNYSSELNVNALELDDSALYLCASSLRGGGPNTQYFGPGTRLTVL.

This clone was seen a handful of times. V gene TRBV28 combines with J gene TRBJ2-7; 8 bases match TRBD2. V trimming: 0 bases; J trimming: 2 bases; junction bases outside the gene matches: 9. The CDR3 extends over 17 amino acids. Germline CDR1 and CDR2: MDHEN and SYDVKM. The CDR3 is CASSLWASGGLAYEQYF. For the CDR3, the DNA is TGTGCCAGCAGTTTATGGGCGAGCGGGGGTCTCGCCTACGAGCAGTACTTC.

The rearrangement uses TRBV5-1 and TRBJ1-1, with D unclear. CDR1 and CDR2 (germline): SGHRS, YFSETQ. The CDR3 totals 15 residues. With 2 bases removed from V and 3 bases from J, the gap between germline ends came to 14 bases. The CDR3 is CASSFHQPEDTEAFF. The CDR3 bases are TGCGCCAGCAGCTTCCACCAACCGGAGGACACTGAAGCTTTCTTT.

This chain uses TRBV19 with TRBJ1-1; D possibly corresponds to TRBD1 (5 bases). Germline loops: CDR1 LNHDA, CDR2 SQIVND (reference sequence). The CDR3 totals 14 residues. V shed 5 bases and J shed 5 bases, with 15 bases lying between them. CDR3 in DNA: TGTGCCAGTAGTTCCCGGTGGGGCATTACTGAAGCTTTCTTT. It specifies CASSSRWGITEAFF.

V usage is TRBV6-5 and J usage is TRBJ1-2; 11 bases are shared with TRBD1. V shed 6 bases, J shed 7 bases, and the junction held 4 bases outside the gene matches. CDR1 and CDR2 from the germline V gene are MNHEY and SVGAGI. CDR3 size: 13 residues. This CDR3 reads CASSRTGGGGYTF. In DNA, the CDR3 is TGTGCCAGCAGCAGGACAGGGGGCGGTGGCTACACCTTC.

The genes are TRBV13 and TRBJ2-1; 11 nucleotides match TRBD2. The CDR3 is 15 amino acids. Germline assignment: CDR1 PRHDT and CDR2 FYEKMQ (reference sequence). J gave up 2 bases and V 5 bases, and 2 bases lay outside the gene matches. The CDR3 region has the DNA TGTGCCAGCAGCCTGACTAGCGGGACCTACAATGAGCAGTTCTTC. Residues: CASSLTSGTYNEQFF.

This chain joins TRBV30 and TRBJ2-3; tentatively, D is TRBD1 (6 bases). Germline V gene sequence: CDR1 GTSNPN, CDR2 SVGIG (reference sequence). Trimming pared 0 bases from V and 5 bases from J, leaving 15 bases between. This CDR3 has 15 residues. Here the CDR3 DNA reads TGTGCCTGGAGTGTACCGAGGGGGTACCTAGATACGCAGTATTTT. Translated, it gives CAWSVPRGYLDTQYF.

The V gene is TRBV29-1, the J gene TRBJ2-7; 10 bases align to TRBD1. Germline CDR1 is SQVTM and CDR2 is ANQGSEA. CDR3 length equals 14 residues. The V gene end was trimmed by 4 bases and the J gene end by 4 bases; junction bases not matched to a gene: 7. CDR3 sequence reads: CSVGDRGPRYEQYF. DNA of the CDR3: TGCAGCGTTGGTGACAGGGGGCCTAGGTACGAGCAGTACTTC.

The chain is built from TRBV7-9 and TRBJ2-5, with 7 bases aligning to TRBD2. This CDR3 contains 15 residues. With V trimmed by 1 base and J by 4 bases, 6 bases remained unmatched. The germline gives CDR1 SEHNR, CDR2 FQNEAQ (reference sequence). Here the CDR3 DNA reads TGTGCCAGCAGCTTAGGTCTAGCGGAAACAGAGACCCAGTACTTC. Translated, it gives CASSLGLAETETQYF.

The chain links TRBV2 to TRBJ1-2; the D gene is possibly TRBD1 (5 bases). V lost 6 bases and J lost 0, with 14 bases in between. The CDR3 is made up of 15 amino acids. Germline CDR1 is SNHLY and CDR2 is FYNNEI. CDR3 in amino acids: CASSREQVANYGYTF. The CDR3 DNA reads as TGTGCCAGCAGCAGAGAACAGGTGGCTAACTATGGCTACACCTTC.

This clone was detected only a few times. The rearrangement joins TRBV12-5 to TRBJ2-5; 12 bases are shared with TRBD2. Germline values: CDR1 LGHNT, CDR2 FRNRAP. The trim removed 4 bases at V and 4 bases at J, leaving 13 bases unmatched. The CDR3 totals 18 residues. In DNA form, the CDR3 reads TGTGCTAGTGGTTACGCCGGGACTAGCGGGCCCCTGAGAGAGACCCAGTACTTC. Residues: CASGYAGTSGPLRETQYF.

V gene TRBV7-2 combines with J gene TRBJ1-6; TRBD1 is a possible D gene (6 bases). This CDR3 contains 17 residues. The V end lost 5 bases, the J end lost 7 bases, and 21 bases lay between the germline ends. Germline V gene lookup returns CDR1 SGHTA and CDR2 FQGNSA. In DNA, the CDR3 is TGTGCCAGCAGCACATACAGGGTTGGGGCTGGAAATTCACCCCTCCACTTT. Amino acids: CASSTYRVGAGNSPLHF.

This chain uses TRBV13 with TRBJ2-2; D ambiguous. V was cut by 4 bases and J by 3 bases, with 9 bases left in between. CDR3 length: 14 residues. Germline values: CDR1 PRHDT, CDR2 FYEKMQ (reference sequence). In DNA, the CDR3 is TGTGCCAGCAGCTCCACTCCGGACACCGGGGAGCTGTTTTTT. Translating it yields CASSSTPDTGELFF. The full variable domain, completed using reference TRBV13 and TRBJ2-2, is AAGVIQSPRHLIKEKRETATLKCYPIPRHDTVYWYQQGPGQDPQFLISFYEKMQSDKGSIPDRFSAQQFSDYHSELNMSSLELGDSALYFCASSSTPDTGELFFGEGSRLTVL.

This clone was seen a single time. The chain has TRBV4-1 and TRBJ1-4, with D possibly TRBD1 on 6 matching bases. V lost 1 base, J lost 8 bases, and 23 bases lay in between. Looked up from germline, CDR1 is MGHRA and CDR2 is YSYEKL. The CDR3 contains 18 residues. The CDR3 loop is CASSQGKDPGVEREKLFF. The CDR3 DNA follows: TGCGCCAGCAGCCAAGGCAAGGATCCAGGGGTAGAAAGGGAAAAACTGTTTTTT.